This record concerns one T cell receptor beta chain sequence. Its specificity is not known. This entry is derived from a study of T cell responses to AZD1222 COVID-19 vaccine. Whole-study context: Both about-4-week and about-12-week second-dose recipients were combined. Study-wide results and caveats: Donors skewed white British and female; clonal diversity was possibly underestimated. In all cases, repertoires were sampled only after the peak T cell response. A reported finding is that nearly half of spike-specific TCRs target unmutated variant regions.

The table came from immunoSEQ multiplex PCR; TCRdb's copy has only in-frame clones and leaves some out. The sample carries roughly 100,000 clones, roughly 87% recorded once. CDR3 size: 15 residues. The V end lost 3 bases, the J end lost 0 bases, and 12 bases lay between the germline ends. Germline CDR1 and CDR2: SNHLY and FYNNEI. This TCR derives from an adult in good health. Sequences were derived from peripheral blood, sampled on day 0 of AZD1222 vaccination. The chain is built from TRBV2 and TRBJ2-7; the D gene is possibly TRBD1 (6 bases). The CDR3: CASSDGQNFSYEQYF. CDR3 in DNA: TGTGCCAGCAGTGATGGACAGAACTTCTCCTACGAGCAGTACTTC.